Below, 4 T cell receptor beta chains from the same sample are listed, as sequenced in a study of blood T cell repertoires in COVID-19. Sequenced by immunoSEQ multiplex PCR; TCRdb stores in-frame clones only, minus some. The sample gives around 140,000 clones, around 87% of which show up once; more than 2% is in the top ten. Input material: peripheral blood. These TCRs come from a man in his sixties or seventies with active COVID-19.

This rearrangement joins TRBV12-3 or TRBV12-4 to TRBJ1-1; D is unclear. Trimming shortened V by 8 bases and J by 1 base, and 8 bases separated the two germline ends. The CDR3 loop spans 12 amino acids. Here the CDR3 DNA reads TGTGCCAGCCAGGCCGGGAACACTGAAGCTTTCTTT. Encoded protein: CASQAGNTEAFF.

This clone was seen only a few times. The chain is built from TRBV6-5 and TRBJ1-5, with 7 positions matching TRBD1. Germline lookup yields CDR1 MNHEY and CDR2 SVGAGI. The CDR3 totals 14 residues. The J segment lost 5 bases and the V segment lost 7 bases, leaving 8 bases of the junction unmatched. The CDR3 reads CASNRQGVDQPQHF. The CDR3 DNA sequence: TGTGCCAGCAATCGTCAGGGGGTTGATCAGCCCCAGCATTTT.

The gene calls are TRBV5-4 and TRBJ1-2, with 11 bases that match TRBD1. With V trimmed by 4 bases and J by 6 bases, 2 bases remained unmatched. The CDR3 loop spans 13 amino acids. The V gene's germline CDR1 is SGHNT and CDR2 YYREEE (reference sequence). CDR3 nucleotides: TGTGCCAGCAGCCTGGACAGGGGGCATGGCTACACCTTC. Its translation: CASSLDRGHGYTF.

The chain uses TRBV9 and TRBJ2-4; D may be TRBD1 (6 bases). The CDR3 has 15 residues. V gave up 8 bases and J gave up 4 bases, with 19 bases separating them. Germline V CDR1 and CDR2: SGDLS, YYNGEE. In DNA form, the CDR3 reads TGTGCCAGTGGGCCGGACGGGACAACTAAAAACATTCAGTACTTC. It encodes CASGPDGTTKNIQYF.